This T cell receptor (beta chain) comes out of a study of cytomegalovirus exposure and HLA in healthy donors. General study findings and limits: Sequencing depth roughly uniform across donors was assumed in presence/absence analyses. Most of the CMV-associated TCR beta chains (in a later analysis) appeared to be HLA-restricted. The study recorded about 160 TCR beta chains that were cytomegalovirus-associated.

Healthy bone marrow donors made up the donors. This clone was found once. Its antigen remains unidentified. CDR3 length: 16 residues. J lost 1 base, V lost 3 bases, and 7 bases had no gene match. Germline-derived CDR1 and CDR2 are MNHNS and SASEGT. Vbeta (60) and Jbeta (13) primers were used in the PCR. TCRdb's table, derived via immunoSEQ multiplex PCR, lists solely in-frame clones and lacks some. Among some 160,000 clones listed, 68% were seen once. This clonotype originated in a man in his sixties in good health and CMV-seronegative. This sequence joins TRBV6-1 and TRBJ2-7, with 9 bases fitting TRBD2. The specimen was PBMCs. CDR3 nucleotide sequence: TGTGCCAGCAGTGATTTCTGGCGGGAGGGATCCTACGAGCAGTACTTC. Translation gives CASSDFWREGSYEQYF.